This T cell receptor beta chain came from a study of CXCR3-negative and CXCR3-positive naive CD8 T cells. Study findings and constraints: The study found that naive CXCR3-negative and CXCR3-positive cells shared TRBV-TRBJ usage, while memory cells differed. TRB CDR3s of CXCR3-positive naive cells were more hydrophobic than those of CXCR3-negative naive cells. Fresh PBMCs went into most assays, and CXCR3 expression partly declined after cryopreservation. Surface CD5 matched across naive subsets, and TRB CDR3 properties served to infer TCR strength.

Carrying UMI labels, the TRB cDNA libraries were prepared through 5' RACE. TCRdb reworked the 5' RACE reads into one entry per CDR3 protein, no DNA. The sample table includes about 50,000 distinct CDR3 sequences. About this clonotype: Its antigen is still unknown.

In germline, CDR1 is SGHDN, CDR2 FVKESK. The CDR3 runs 14 residues. The sample taken for sequencing was naive CXCR3+ CD8+ T cells from blood. The subset is: CD45RO-CCR7+CD27+CD95- naive CD8+ T cells expressing CXCR3 (TNR3+). The chain is built from TRBV14 and TRBJ1-6; checking the TCRdb D call of TRBD1 is not possible without DNA. The TCR was taken from a human donor in good health. Some clones in this sample may be carry-over from other donors' samples. CDR3 sequence reads: CASSQRGDFSPLHF. The whole variable domain, filled in from reference TRBV14 and TRBJ1-6, reads EAGVTQFPSHSVIEKGQTVTLRCDPISGHDNLYWYRRVMGKEIKFLLHFVKESKQDESGMPNNRFLAERTGGTYSTLKVQPAELEDSGVYFCASSQRGDFSPLHFGNGTRLTVT.